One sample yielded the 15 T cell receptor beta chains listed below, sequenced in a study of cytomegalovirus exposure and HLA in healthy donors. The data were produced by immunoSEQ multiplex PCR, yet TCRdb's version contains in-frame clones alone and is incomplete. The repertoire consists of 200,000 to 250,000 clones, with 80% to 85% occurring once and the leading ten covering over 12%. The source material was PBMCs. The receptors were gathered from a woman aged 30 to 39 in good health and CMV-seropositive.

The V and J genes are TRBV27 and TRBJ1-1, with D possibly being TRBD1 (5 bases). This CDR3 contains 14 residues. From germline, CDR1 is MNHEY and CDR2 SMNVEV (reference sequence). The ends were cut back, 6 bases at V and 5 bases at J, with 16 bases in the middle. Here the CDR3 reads CASRLPGPGTEAFF. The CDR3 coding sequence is TGTGCCAGCAGACTTCCGGGACCAGGGACTGAAGCTTTCTTT.

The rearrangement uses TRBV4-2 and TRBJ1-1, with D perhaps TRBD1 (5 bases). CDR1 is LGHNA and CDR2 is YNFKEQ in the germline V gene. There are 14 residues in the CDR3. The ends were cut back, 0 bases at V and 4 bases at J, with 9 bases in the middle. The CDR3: CASSQEGLGTEAFF. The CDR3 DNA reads TGTGCCAGCAGCCAAGAGGGGCTTGGCACTGAAGCTTTCTTT.

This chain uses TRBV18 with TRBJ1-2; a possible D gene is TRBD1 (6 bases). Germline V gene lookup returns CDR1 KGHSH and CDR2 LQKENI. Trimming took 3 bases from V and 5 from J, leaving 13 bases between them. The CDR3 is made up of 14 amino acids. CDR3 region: CASSPMGARYGYTF. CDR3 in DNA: TGTGCCAGCTCACCTATGGGGGCAAGGTATGGCTACACCTTC. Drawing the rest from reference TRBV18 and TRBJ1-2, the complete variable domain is NAGVMQNPRHLVRRRGQEARLRCSPMKGHSHVYWYRQLPEEGLKFMVYLQKENIIDESGMPKERFSAEFPKEGPSILRIQQVVRGDSAAYFCASSPMGARYGYTFGSGTRLTVV.

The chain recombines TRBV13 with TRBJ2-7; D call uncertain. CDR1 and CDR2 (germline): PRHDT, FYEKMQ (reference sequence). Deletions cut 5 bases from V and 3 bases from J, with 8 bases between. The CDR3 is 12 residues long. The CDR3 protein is CASSNRNYEQYF. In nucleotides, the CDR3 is TGTGCCAGCAGCAACCGGAACTACGAGCAGTACTTC.

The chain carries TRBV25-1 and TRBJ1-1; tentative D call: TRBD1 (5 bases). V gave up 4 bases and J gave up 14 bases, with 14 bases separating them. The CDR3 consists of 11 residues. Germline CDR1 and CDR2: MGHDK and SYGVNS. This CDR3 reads CASSARGYSFF. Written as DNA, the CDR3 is TGTGCCAGCAGTGCGAGGGGTTATAGCTTCTTT.

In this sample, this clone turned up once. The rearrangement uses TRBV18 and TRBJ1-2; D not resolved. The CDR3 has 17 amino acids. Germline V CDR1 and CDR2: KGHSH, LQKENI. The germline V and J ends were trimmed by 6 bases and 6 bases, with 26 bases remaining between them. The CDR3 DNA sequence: TGTGCCAGCTCTACGAACCTGAACCCCGGGCCTATGCATGGCTACACCTTC. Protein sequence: CASSTNLNPGPMHGYTF.

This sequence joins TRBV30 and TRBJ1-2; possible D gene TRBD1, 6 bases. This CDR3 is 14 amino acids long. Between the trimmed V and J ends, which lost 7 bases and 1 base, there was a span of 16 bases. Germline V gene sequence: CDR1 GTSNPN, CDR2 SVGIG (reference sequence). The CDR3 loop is CALGGHFLNYGYTF. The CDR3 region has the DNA TGTGCCTTAGGGGGACACTTCCTTAACTATGGCTACACCTTC. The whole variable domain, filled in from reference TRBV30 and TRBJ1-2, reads SQTIHQWPATLVQPVGSPLSLECTVEGTSNPNLYWYRQAAGRGLQLLFYSVGIGQISSEVPQNLSASRPQDRQFILSSKKLLLSDSGFYLCALGGHFLNYGYTFGSGTRLTVV.

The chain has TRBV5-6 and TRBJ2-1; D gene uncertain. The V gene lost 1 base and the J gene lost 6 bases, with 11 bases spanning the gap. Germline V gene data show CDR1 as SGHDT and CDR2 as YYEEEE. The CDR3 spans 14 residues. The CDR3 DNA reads TGTGCCAGCAGCTTGCGCCTGACCCTCAATGAGCAGTTCTTC. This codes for CASSLRLTLNEQFF.

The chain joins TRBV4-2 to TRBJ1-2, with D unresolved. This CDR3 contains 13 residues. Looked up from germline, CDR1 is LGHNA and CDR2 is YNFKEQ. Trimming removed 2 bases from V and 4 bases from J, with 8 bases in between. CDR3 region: CASSQPTAYGYTF. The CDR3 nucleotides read TGTGCCAGCAGCCAACCGACGGCCTATGGCTACACCTTC.

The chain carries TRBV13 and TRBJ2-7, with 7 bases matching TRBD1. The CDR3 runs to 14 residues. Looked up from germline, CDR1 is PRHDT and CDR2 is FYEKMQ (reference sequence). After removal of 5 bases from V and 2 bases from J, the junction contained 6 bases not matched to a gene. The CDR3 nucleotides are TGTGCCAGCAGCCCGACAGGGCCCCCCTACGAGCAGTACTTC. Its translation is CASSPTGPPYEQYF.

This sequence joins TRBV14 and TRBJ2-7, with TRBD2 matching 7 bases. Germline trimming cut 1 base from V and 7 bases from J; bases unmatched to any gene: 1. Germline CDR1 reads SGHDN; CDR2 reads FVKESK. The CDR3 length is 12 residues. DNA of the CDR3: TGTGCCAGCAGCCAAGGGGAGGGAGAGCAGTACTTC. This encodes CASSQGEGEQYF.

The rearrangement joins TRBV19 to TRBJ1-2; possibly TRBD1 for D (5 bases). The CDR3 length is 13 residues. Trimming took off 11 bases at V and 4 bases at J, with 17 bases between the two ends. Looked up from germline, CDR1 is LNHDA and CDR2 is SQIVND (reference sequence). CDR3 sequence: CAVSPGVFYGYTF. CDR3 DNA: TGTGCCGTGAGCCCGGGGGTATTCTATGGCTACACCTTC. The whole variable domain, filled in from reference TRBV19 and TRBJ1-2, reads DGGITQSPKYLFRKEGQNVTLSCEQNLNHDAMYWYRQDPGQGLRLIYYSQIVNDFQKGDIAEGYSVSREKKESFPLTVTSAQKNPTAFYLCAVSPGVFYGYTFGSGTRLTVV.

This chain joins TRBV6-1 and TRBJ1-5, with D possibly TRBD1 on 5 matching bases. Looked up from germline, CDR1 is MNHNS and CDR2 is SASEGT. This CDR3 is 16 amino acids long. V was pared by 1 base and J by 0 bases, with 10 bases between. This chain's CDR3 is CASSEGAGLSNQPQHF. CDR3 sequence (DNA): TGTGCCAGCAGTGAAGGAGCAGGGCTTAGCAATCAGCCCCAGCATTTT.

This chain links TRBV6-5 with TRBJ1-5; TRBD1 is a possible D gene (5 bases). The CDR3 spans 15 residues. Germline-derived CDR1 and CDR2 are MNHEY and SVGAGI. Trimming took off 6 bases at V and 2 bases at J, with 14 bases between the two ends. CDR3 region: CASRPAGLGNQPQHF. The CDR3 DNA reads TGTGCCAGCAGACCAGCGGGGCTGGGCAATCAGCCCCAGCATTTT.

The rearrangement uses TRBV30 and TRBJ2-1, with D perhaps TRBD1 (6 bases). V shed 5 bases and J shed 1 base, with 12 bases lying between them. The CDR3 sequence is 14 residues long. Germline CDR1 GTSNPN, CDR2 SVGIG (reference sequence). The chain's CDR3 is CAWALGASYNEQFF. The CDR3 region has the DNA TGTGCCTGGGCATTGGGGGCGTCCTACAATGAGCAGTTCTTC. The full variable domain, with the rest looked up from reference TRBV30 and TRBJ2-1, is SQTIHQWPATLVQPVGSPLSLECTVEGTSNPNLYWYRQAAGRGLQLLFYSVGIGQISSEVPQNLSASRPQDRQFILSSKKLLLSDSGFYLCAWALGASYNEQFFGPGTRLTVL.